This T cell receptor (beta chain) was sequenced during a study of control samples from healthy donors and cancer patients. The CDR3 runs to 17 residues. Germline V lookup: CDR1 SGHVS, CDR2 FNYEAQ. V was shortened by 5 bases and J by 6 bases, with 20 bases between the two germline ends. Repertoires were generated with immunoSEQ multiplex PCR, while TCRdb's copy carries only in-frame clones and drops some. Of about 28,000 clones in the sample, approximately 90% were seen once. Material: PBMCs. The chain combines TRBV7-6 with TRBJ1-6; possible D gene TRBD1, 6 bases. This TCR came from a woman aged 40 to 50 with lung cancer. The DNA for the CDR3 is TGTGCCAGCAGCCAGCGGGGGCAGGGAAATCGTAATTCACCCCTCCACTTT. This codes for CASSQRGQGNRNSPLHF.